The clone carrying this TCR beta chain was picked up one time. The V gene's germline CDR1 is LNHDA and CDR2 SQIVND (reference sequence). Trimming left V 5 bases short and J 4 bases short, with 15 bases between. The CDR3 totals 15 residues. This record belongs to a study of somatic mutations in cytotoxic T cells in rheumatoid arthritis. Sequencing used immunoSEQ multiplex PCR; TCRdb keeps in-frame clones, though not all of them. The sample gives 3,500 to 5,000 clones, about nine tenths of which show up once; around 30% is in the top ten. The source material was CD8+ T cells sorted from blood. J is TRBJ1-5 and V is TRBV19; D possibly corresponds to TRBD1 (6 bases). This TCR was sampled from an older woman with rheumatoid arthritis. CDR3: CASSHLSQGNQPQHF. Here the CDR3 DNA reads TGTGCCAGTAGTCATCTAAGCCAGGGGAATCAGCCCCAGCATTTT.